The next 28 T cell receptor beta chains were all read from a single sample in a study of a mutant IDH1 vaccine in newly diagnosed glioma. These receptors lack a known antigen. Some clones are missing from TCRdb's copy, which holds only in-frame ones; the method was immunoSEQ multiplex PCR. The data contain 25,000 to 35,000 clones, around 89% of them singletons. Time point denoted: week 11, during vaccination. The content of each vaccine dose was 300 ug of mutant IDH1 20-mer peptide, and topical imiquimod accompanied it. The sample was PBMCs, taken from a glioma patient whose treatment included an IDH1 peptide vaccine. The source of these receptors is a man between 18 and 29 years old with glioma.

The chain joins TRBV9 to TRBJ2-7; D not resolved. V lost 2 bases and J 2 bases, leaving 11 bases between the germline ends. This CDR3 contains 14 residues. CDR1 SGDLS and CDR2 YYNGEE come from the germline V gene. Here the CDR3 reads CASSVAPGTYEQYF. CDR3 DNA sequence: TGTGCCAGCAGCGTGGCCCCCGGCACCTACGAGCAGTACTTC.

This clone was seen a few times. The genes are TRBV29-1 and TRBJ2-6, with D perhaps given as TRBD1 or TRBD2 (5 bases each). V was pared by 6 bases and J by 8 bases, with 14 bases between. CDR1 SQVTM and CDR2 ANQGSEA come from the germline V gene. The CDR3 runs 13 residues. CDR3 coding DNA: TGCAGCGTGGAGGTCGGGGCGTCCAACGTCCTGACTTTC. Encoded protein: CSVEVGASNVLTF.

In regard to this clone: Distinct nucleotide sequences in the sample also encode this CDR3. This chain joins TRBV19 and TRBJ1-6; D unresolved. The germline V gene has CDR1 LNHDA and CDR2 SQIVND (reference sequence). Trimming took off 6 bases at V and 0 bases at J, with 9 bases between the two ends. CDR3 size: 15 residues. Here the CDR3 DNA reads TGTGCCAGTAGAACCGCTAGCTCCTATAATTCACCCCTCCACTTT. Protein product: CASRTASSYNSPLHF. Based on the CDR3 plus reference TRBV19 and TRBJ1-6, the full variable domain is DGGITQSPKYLFRKEGQNVTLSCEQNLNHDAMYWYRQDPGQGLRLIYYSQIVNDFQKGDIAEGYSVSREKKESFPLTVTSAQKNPTAFYLCASRTASSYNSPLHFGNGTRLTVT.

DNA of the CDR3: TGTGCCACCAGCAGAAGGAGTGTCCCGGGCGAGACCCAGTACTTC. Translated, it gives CATSRRSVPGETQYF. The rearrangement links TRBV15 to TRBJ2-5; D is unresolved. Trimming pared 2 bases from V and 5 bases from J, leaving 15 bases between. CDR3 size: 15 residues. Germline loops: CDR1 LNHNV, CDR2 YYDKDF (reference sequence).

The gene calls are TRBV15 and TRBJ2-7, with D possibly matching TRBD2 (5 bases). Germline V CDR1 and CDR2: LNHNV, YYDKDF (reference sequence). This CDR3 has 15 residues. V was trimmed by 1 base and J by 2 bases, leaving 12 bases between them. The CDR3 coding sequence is TGTGCCACCAGCAGAGGACGGGGTTCTCCCTACGAGCAGTACTTC. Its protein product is CATSRGRGSPYEQYF.

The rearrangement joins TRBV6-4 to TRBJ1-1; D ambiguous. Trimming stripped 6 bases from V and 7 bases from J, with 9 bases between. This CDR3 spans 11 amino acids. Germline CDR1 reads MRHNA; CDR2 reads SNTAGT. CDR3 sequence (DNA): TGTGCCAGCAGGAGGGCCGATGAAGCTTTCTTT. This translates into CASRRADEAFF.

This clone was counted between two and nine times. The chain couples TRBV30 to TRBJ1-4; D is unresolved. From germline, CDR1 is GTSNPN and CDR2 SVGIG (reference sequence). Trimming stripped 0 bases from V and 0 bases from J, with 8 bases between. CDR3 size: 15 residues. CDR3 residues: CAWSVQHTTNEKLFF. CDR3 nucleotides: TGTGCCTGGAGTGTACAGCATACAACTAATGAAAAACTGTTTTTT.

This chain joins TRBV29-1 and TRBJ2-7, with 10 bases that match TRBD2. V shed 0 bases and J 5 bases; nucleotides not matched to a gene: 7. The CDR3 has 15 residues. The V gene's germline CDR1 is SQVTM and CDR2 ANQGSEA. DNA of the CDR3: TGCAGCGTTGAAGACACTTCTAGCGGGAGCCACGAGCAGTACTTC. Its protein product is CSVEDTSSGSHEQYF.

The CDR3 DNA is TGTGCCAGCAGCTTGGGGGGGGGCGGTCAGCCCCAGCATTTT. Protein: CASSLGGGGQPQHF. This rearrangement joins TRBV5-6 to TRBJ1-5; D may be TRBD1 (6 bases). Trimming shortened V by 0 bases and J by 6 bases, and 10 bases separated the two germline ends. The V gene's germline CDR1 is SGHDT and CDR2 YYEEEE. The length of the CDR3 is 14 residues.

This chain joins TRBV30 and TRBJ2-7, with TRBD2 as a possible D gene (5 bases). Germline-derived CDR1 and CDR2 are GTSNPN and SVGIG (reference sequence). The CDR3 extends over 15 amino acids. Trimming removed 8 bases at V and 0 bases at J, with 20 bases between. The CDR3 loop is CARSDASRGSYEQYF. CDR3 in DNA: TGTGCCCGGTCGGACGCCAGCCGGGGCTCCTACGAGCAGTACTTC.

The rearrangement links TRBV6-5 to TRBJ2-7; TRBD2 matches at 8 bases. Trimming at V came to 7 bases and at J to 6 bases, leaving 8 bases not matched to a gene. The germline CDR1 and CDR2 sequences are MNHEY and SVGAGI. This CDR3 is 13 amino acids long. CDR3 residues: CASTRAGAGEQYF. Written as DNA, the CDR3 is TGTGCCAGCACCCGAGCGGGAGCGGGCGAGCAGTACTTC.

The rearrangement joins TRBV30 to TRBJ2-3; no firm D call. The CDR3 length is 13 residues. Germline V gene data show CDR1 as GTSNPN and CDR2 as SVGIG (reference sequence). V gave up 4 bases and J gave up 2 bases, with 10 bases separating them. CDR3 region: CAWTVSNTDTQYF. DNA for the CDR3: TGTGCCTGGACAGTCTCTAACACAGATACGCAGTATTTT.

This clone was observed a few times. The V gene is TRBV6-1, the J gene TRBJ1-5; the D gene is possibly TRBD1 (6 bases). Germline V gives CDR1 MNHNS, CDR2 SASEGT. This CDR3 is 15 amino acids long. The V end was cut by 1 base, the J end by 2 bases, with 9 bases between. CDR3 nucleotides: TGTGCCAGCAGTGAAGAACAGGGAGGCAATCAGCCCCAGCATTTT. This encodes CASSEEQGGNQPQHF.

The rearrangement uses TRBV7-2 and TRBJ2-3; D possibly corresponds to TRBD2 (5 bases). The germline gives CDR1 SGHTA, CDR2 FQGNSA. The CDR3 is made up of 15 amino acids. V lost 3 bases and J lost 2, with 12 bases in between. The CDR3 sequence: CASSFSAGLTDTQYF. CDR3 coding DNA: TGTGCCAGCAGCTTCTCTGCGGGCCTCACAGATACGCAGTATTTT.

The CDR3 bases are TGTGCCATCGGGCAGCCTAATGAAAAACTGTTTTTT. It yields the protein CAIGQPNEKLFF. The chain has TRBV10-3 and TRBJ1-4; D not resolved. The V end was cut by 8 bases, the J end by 3 bases, with 7 bases between. In germline, CDR1 is ENHRY, CDR2 SYGVKD. The CDR3 length is 12 residues.

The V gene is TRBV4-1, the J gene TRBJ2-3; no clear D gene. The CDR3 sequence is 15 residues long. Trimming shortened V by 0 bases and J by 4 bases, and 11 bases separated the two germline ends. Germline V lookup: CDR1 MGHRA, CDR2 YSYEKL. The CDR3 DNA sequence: TGCGCCAGCAGCCAAGATGGTGCGGAATCAGATACGCAGTATTTT. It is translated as CASSQDGAESDTQYF.

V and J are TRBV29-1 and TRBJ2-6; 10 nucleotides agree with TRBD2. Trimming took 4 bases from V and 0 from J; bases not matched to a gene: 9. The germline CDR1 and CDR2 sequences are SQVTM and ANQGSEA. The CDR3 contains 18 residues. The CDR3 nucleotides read TGCAGCGTTGTAGGGGAGCGGGAGGGCCTCTCTGGGGCCAACGTCCTGACTTTC. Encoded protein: CSVVGEREGLSGANVLTF.

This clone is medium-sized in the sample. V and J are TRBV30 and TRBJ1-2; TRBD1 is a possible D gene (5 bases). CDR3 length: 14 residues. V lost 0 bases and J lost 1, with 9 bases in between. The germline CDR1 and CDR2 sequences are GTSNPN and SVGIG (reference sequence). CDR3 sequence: CAWSVDKHNYGYTF. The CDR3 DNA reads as TGTGCCTGGAGTGTGGACAAACATAACTATGGCTACACCTTC.

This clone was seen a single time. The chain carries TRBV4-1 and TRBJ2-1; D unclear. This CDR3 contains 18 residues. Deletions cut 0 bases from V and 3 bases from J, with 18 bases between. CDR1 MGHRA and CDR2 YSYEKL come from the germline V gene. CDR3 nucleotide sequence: TGCGCCAGCAGCCAAGAGCGGAGTGTAGGATCTGTCTACAATGAGCAGTTCTTC. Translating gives CASSQERSVGSVYNEQFF.

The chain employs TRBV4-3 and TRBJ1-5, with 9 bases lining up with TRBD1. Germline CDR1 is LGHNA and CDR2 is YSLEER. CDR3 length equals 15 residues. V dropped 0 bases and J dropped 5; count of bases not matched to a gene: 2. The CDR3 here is CASSQERDRDQPQHF. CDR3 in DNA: TGCGCCAGCAGCCAAGAGAGGGACAGGGATCAGCCCCAGCATTTT.

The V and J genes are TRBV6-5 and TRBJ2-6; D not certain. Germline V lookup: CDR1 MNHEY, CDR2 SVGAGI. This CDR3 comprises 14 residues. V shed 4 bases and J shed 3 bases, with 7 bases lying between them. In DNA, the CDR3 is TGTGCCAGCAGTTTGAGTAATGGGGCCAACGTCCTGACTTTC. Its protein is CASSLSNGANVLTF.

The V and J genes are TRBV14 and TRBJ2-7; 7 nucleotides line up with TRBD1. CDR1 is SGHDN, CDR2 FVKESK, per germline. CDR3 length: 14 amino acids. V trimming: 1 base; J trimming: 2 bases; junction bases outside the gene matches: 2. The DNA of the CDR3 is TGTGCCAGCAGCCAAGGGACAGGCCCCTACGAGCAGTACTTC. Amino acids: CASSQGTGPYEQYF.

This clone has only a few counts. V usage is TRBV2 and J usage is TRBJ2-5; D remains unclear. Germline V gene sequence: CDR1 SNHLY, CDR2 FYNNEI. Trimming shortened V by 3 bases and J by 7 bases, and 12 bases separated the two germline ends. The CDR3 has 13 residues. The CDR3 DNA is TGTGCCAGCAGTGAGGGCACTCGAGGGACCCAGTACTTC. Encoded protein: CASSEGTRGTQYF.

The CDR3 sequence is CASSYSLAGEGEQYF. In DNA form, the CDR3 reads TGTGCCAGCAGTTACTCACTAGCGGGAGAAGGAGAGCAGTACTTC. V usage is TRBV6-6 and J usage is TRBJ2-7, with 11 bases lining up with TRBD2. The V and J ends lost 0 bases and 7 bases, in that order; junction bases with no gene match: 5. Per germline, CDR1 MNHNY and CDR2 SVGAGI (reference sequence). The CDR3 is 15 residues long.

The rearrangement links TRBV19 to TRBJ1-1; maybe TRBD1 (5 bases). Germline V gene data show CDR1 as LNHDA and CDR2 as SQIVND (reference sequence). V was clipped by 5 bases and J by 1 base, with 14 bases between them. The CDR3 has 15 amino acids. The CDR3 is CASSVSRVKNTEAFF. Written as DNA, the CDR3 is TGTGCCAGTAGTGTTTCCAGGGTGAAGAACACTGAAGCTTTCTTT.

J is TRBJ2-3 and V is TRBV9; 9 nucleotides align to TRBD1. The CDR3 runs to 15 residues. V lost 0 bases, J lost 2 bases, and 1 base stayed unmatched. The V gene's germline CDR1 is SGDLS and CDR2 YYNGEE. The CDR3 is CASSVGTGDTDTQYF. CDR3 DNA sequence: TGTGCCAGCAGCGTAGGGACAGGGGACACAGATACGCAGTATTTT.

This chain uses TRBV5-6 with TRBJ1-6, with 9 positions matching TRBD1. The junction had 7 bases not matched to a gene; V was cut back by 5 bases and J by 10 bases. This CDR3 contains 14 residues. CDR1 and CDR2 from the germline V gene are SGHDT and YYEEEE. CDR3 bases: TGTGCCAGCAGTCTGGGACAGGGAAACTCACCCCTCCACTTT. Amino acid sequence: CASSLGQGNSPLHF.

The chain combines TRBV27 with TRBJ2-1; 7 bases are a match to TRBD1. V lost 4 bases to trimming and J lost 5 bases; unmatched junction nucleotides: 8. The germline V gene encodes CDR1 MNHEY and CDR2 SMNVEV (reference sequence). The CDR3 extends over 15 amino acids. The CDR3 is CASSSPGQRHNEQFF. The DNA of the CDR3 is TGTGCCAGCAGTTCCCCGGGACAGAGACACAATGAGCAGTTCTTC.